Listed here are 19 T cell receptor beta chains from one sample, sequenced in a study of shared clonotypes between healthy human individuals. The assay was immunoSEQ multiplex PCR, and TCRdb's table has in-frame clones only and misses some. The data contain 2 million to 2.5 million clones, 90% to 96% of them seen just once; the ten biggest clones take up around 0.13%. The source material was naive CD4+ T cells sorted from blood. As to subset: CD45RA+ positively selected. The receptors were gathered from a man aged 18 to 35 in good health.

The chain uses TRBV5-1 and TRBJ1-2; D is undetermined. The CDR3 has 14 residues. Germline CDR1 is SGHRS and CDR2 is YFSETQ. Trimming took off 4 bases at V and 4 bases at J, with 14 bases between the two ends. The CDR3 region is CASSPEEGTYGYTF. The CDR3 DNA sequence: TGCGCCAGCAGCCCGGAGGAGGGTACCTATGGCTACACCTTC.

The rearrangement uses TRBV5-6 and TRBJ2-1, with 10 bases fitting TRBD1. The CDR3 is 15 residues long. V shed 4 bases and J 9 bases; nucleotides not matched to a gene: 10. Germline CDR1 is SGHDT and CDR2 is YYEEEE. The CDR3 DNA follows: TGTGCCAGCAGCCCCCGGGACAGGGGAGGAGGTGAGCAGTTCTTC. Translated: CASSPRDRGGGEQFF.

The CDR3 DNA is TGTGCCAGCAGTCCAGGGGGCATCCAGGAGCCCCAGCATTTT. Translation gives CASSPGGIQEPQHF. J is TRBJ1-5 and V is TRBV7-9; the match to TRBD1 covers 8 bases. The CDR3 contains 14 residues. Germline V gives CDR1 SEHNR, CDR2 FQNEAQ (reference sequence). V was clipped by 6 bases and J by 8 bases; unmatched bases: 9.

This clone was detected once. The chain links TRBV10-1 to TRBJ2-7; D not resolved. V was shortened by 6 bases and J by 1 base, with 10 bases between the two germline ends. The germline CDR1 and CDR2 sequences are WNHNN and SYGVQD (reference sequence). The CDR3 is 13 residues long. CDR3 region: CASRVDTSYEQYF. The CDR3 DNA follows: TGCGCCAGCAGAGTAGACACGTCCTACGAGCAGTACTTC.

J is TRBJ2-3 and V is TRBV30, with 10 nucleotides matching TRBD1. The germline V gene encodes CDR1 GTSNPN and CDR2 SVGIG (reference sequence). V shed 5 bases, J shed 0 bases, and the junction held 5 bases outside the gene matches. This CDR3 comprises 15 residues. The CDR3 DNA is TGTGCCTGGGGGAGGGGACAGGGGAGCACAGATACGCAGTATTTT. This encodes CAWGRGQGSTDTQYF.

This chain connects TRBV6-1 to TRBJ2-7, with D perhaps given as TRBD1 or TRBD2 (5 bases each). The CDR3 covers 14 residues. V was cut by 8 bases and J by 1 base, with 15 bases left in between. From germline, CDR1 is MNHNS and CDR2 SASEGT. The chain's CDR3 is CASFPGTISYEQYF. CDR3 sequence (DNA): TGTGCCAGCTTCCCCGGGACGATTTCCTACGAGCAGTACTTC.

The chain has TRBV4-3 and TRBJ2-5; D tentatively reads TRBD1 or TRBD2 (5 bases each). The germline CDR1 and CDR2 sequences are LGHNA and YSLEER. The CDR3 runs 13 residues. Trimming removed 0 bases from V and 11 bases from J, with 13 bases in between. The CDR3: CASSQDPSGRQYF. The DNA for the CDR3 is TGCGCCAGCAGCCAAGATCCATCGGGACGGCAGTACTTC.

V is TRBV7-2 and J is TRBJ2-4; 9 bases agree with TRBD1. The V segment lost 5 bases and the J segment 4 bases; nucleotides outside the gene matches: 9. The CDR3 covers 16 residues. Germline V gene sequence: CDR1 SGHTA, CDR2 FQGNSA. CDR3 in DNA: TGTGCCAGCAGCACTACAGGGGGCCTGGTTAAAAACATTCAGTACTTC. Protein: CASSTTGGLVKNIQYF.

The rearrangement joins TRBV7-8 to TRBJ1-5; no clear D. This CDR3 has 15 residues. The germline gives CDR1 SGHVS, CDR2 FQNEAQ. The V and J ends lost 5 bases and 5 bases respectively, with 16 bases between them. CDR3 protein: CASSVSWGSDQPQHF. The CDR3 nucleotides read TGTGCCAGCAGCGTAAGTTGGGGTTCCGATCAGCCCCAGCATTTT.

The rearrangement joins TRBV27 to TRBJ2-7, with a possible D match to TRBD1 (6 bases). With 7 bases removed from V and 3 bases from J, the gap between germline ends came to 19 bases. Germline V lookup: CDR1 MNHEY, CDR2 SMNVEV (reference sequence). The CDR3 spans 15 residues. The CDR3 is CASNQGTGALYEQYF. DNA for the CDR3: TGTGCCAGCAACCAGGGGACGGGCGCGCTCTACGAGCAGTACTTC.

This chain connects TRBV19 to TRBJ2-7, with D maybe TRBD1 (6 bases). Per germline, CDR1 LNHDA and CDR2 SQIVND (reference sequence). Trimming pared 2 bases from V and 8 bases from J, leaving 10 bases between. The CDR3 runs to 12 residues. The CDR3 DNA sequence: TGTGCCAGTAGTATACCTCAGGGGAAGCAGTACTTC. Its translation: CASSIPQGKQYF.

A note on this clone: Other DNA sequences in the same sample also yield this CDR3. J is TRBJ1-1 and V is TRBV6-6; D gene ambiguous. CDR1 is MNHNY, CDR2 SVGAGI, per germline (reference sequence). This CDR3 spans 13 amino acids. Trimming removed 0 bases at V and 5 bases at J, with 7 bases between. The CDR3 bases are TGTGCCAGCAGTTACTCCCGGGGAACTGAAGCTTTCTTT. Translated, it gives CASSYSRGTEAFF.

The chain has TRBV6-5 and TRBJ2-3, with D maybe TRBD2 (5 bases). V was shortened by 5 bases and J by 7 bases, with 16 bases between the two germline ends. CDR3 length: 14 residues. The germline V gene has CDR1 MNHEY and CDR2 SVGAGI. This CDR3 reads CASSGVGPGNTQYF. The CDR3 DNA follows: TGTGCCAGCAGTGGGGTCGGCCCCGGGAATACGCAGTATTTT.

The J gene is TRBJ2-7, the V gene TRBV7-9, with D perhaps TRBD1 (9 bases). CDR3 length: 16 residues. V was clipped by 5 bases and J by 2 bases, with 19 bases between them. Germline CDR1 and CDR2: SEHNR and FQNEAQ (reference sequence). The CDR3, as DNA: TGTGCCAGCAGCCCCATAGCGGGACAGGGAACCTACGAGCAGTACTTC. Translation: CASSPIAGQGTYEQYF. Variable domain in full (rest from reference TRBV7-9 and TRBJ2-7): DTGVSQNPRHKITKRGQNVTFRCDPISEHNRLYWYRQTLGQGPEFLTYFQNEAQLEKSRLLSDRFSAERPKGSFSTLEIQRTEQGDSAMYLCASSPIAGQGTYEQYFGPGTRLTVT.

V gene TRBV7-2 combines with J gene TRBJ1-1; TRBD1 matches at 7 bases. Unmatched junction bases numbered 6, after V lost 4 bases and J lost 1 base. Germline V gene sequence: CDR1 SGHTA, CDR2 FQGNSA. There are 15 residues in the CDR3. CDR3 bases: TGTGCCAGCAGCTCACAAGGGACAGCGAACACTGAAGCTTTCTTT. Translated: CASSSQGTANTEAFF.

The chain recombines TRBV4-3 with TRBJ2-1; the D is unclear. The ends were cut back, 0 bases at V and 6 bases at J, with 9 bases in the middle. CDR3 size: 14 residues. CDR1 LGHNA and CDR2 YSLEER come from the germline V gene. This CDR3 is CASSQENGRNEQFF. In DNA, the CDR3 is TGCGCCAGCAGCCAAGAGAACGGGCGCAATGAGCAGTTCTTC.

About this clone itself: The same CDR3 is also encoded by other DNA sequences in this sample. V is TRBV20-1 and J is TRBJ2-5; D is uncertain. Trimming stripped 5 bases from V and 3 bases from J, with 7 bases between. Germline values: CDR1 DFQATT, CDR2 SNEGSKA (reference sequence). This CDR3 comprises 11 residues. This CDR3 reads CSAQLEETQYF. Here the CDR3 DNA reads TGCAGTGCTCAACTGGAAGAGACCCAGTACTTC.

The chain carries TRBV14 and TRBJ1-2; D gene unclear. The CDR3 sequence is 15 residues long. Germline V lookup: CDR1 SGHDN, CDR2 FVKESK. Trimming shortened V by 0 bases and J by 5 bases, and 13 bases separated the two germline ends. Written as DNA, the CDR3 is TGTGCCAGCAGCCAAGATCACGTCGGACCTTATGGCTACACCTTC. This encodes CASSQDHVGPYGYTF.

J is TRBJ1-1 and V is TRBV19; 8 bases map to TRBD1. J lost 5 bases, V lost 5 bases, and 7 bases had no gene match. The CDR3 sequence is 14 residues long. Germline V gene lookup returns CDR1 LNHDA and CDR2 SQIVND (reference sequence). CDR3 sequence reads: CASSGRGRGTEAFF. The CDR3 DNA reads as TGTGCCAGTAGTGGCAGGGGGCGCGGGACTGAAGCTTTCTTT.